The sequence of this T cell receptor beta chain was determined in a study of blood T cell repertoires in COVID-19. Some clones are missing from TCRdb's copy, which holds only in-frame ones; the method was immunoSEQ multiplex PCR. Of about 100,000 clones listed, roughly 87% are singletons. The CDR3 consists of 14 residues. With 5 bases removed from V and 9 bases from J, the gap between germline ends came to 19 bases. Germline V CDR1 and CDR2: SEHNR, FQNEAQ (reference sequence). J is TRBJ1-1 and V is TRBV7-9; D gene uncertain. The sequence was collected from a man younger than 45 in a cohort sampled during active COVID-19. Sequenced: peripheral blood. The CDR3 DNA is TGTGCCAGCAGCCTACTATCGCCCGGGTCCCAAGCTTTCTTT. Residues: CASSLLSPGSQAFF.